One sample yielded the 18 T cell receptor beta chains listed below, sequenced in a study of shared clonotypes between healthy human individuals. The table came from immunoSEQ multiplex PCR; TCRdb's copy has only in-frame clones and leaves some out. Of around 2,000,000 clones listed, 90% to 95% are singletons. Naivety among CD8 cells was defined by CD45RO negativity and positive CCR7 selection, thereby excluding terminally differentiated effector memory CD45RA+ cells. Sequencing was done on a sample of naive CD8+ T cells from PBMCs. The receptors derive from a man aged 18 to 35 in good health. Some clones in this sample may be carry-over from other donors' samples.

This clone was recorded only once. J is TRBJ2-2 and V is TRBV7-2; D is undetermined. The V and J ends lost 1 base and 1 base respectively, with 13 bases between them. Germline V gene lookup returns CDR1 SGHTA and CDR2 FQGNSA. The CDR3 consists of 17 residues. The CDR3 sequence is CASSLVGLRLNTGELFF. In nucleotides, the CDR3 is TGTGCCAGCAGCTTAGTAGGTCTAAGATTGAACACCGGGGAGCTGTTTTTT.

The CDR3, as DNA: TGCGCCAGCAGTTTGCTCGGGACAGCATACAATGAGCAGTTCTTC. This translates into CASSLLGTAYNEQFF. The chain uses TRBV5-1 and TRBJ2-1; 7 nucleotides agree with TRBD1. V shed 5 bases, J shed 4 bases, and the junction held 9 bases outside the gene matches. The CDR3 sequence is 15 residues long. Germline values: CDR1 SGHRS, CDR2 YFSETQ.

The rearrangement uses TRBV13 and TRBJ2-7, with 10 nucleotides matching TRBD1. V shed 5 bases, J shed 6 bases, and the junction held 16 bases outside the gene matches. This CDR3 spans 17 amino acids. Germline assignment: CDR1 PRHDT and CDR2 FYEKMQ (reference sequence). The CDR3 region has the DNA TGTGCCAGCAGCCTACCATGGTCGGAGACAGGGGGCGGCGAGCAGTACTTC. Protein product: CASSLPWSETGGGEQYF.

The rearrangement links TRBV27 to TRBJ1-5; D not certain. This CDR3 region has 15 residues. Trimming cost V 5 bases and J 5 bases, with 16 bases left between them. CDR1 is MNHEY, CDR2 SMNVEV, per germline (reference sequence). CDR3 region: CASSPRDNSHQPQHF. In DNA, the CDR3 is TGTGCCAGCAGTCCCCGAGACAATTCCCATCAGCCCCAGCATTTT.

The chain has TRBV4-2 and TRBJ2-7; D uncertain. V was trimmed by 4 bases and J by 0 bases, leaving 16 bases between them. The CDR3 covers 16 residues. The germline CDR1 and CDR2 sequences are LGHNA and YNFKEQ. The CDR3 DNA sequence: TGTGCCAGCAGCCCGCACCACGGCAAGAGCTCCTACGAGCAGTACTTC. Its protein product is CASSPHHGKSSYEQYF.

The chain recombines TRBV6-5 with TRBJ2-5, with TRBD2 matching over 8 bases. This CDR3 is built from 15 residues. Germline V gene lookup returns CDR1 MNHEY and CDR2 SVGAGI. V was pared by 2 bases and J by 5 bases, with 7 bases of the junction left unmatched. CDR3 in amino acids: CASSYRLAYGETQYF. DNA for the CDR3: TGTGCCAGCAGTTACCGACTAGCGTACGGGGAGACCCAGTACTTC.

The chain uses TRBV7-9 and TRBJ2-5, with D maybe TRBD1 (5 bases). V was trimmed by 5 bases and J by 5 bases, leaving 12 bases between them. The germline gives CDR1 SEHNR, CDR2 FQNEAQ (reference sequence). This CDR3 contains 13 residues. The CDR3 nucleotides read TGTGCCAGCAGCCAACGGGCAGGGGAGACCCAGTACTTC. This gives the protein CASSQRAGETQYF. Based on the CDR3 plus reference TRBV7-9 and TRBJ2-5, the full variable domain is DTGVSQNPRHKITKRGQNVTFRCDPISEHNRLYWYRQTLGQGPEFLTYFQNEAQLEKSRLLSDRFSAERPKGSFSTLEIQRTEQGDSAMYLCASSQRAGETQYFGPGTRLLVL.

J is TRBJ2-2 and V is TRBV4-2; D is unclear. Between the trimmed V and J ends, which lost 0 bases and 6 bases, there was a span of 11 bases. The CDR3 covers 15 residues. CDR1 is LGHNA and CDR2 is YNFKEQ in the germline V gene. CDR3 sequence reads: CASSQDISRSGELFF. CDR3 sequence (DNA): TGTGCCAGCAGCCAAGATATTAGTCGGTCCGGGGAGCTGTTTTTT.

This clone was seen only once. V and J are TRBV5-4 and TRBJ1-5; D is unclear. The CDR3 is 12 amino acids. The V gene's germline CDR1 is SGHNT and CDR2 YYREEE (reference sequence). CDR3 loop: CVLGGLGQPQHF. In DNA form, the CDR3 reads TGTGTTCTTGGTGGACTTGGTCAGCCCCAGCATTTT.

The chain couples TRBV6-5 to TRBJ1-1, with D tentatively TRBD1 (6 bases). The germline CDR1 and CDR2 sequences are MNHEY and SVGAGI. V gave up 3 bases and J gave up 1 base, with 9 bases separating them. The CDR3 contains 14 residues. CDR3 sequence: CASSYGQSNTEAFF. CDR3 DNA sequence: TGTGCCAGCAGTTATGGACAGTCGAACACTGAAGCTTTCTTT.

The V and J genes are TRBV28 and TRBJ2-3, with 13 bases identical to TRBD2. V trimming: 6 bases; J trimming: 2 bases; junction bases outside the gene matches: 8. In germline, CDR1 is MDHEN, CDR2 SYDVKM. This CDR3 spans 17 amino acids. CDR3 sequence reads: CASRDGLAGETTDTQYF. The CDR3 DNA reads TGTGCCAGCAGAGACGGACTAGCGGGAGAGACCACAGATACGCAGTATTTT.

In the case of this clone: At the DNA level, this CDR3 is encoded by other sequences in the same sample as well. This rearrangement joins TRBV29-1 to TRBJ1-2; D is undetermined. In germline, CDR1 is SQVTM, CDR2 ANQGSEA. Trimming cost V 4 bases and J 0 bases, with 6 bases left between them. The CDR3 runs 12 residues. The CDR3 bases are TGCAGCGTTGTAACCGCTAACTATGGCTACACCTTC. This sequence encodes CSVVTANYGYTF.

The CDR3 bases are TGTGCCAGTAGTAACCGAGCCTACTCCTACGAGCAGTACTTC. Residues: CASSNRAYSYEQYF. The chain carries TRBV19 and TRBJ2-7; D is unclear. The CDR3 is 14 residues long. CDR1 and CDR2 from the germline V gene are LNHDA and SQIVND (reference sequence). V dropped 4 bases and J dropped 0 bases, with 10 bases sitting between them.

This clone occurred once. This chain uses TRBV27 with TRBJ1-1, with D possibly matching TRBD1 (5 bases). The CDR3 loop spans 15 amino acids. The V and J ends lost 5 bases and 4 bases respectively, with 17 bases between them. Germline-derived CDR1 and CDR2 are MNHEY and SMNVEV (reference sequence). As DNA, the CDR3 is TGTGCCAGCAGTGCGACAGCCCCTGGGGTCACTGAAGCTTTCTTT. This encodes CASSATAPGVTEAFF.

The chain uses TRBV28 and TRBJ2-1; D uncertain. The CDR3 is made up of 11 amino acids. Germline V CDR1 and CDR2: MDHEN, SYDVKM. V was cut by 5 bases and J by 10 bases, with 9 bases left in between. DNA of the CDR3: TGTGCCAGCAGTCCCTCAGGAGAGCAGTTCTTC. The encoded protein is CASSPSGEQFF.

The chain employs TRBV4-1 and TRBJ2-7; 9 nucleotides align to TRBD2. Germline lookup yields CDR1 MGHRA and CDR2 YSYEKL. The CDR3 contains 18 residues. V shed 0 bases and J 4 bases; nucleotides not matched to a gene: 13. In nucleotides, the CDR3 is TGCGCCAGCAGCCAAGATAGCGTTGGGCTAGCGGGAAGGTACGAGCAGTACTTC. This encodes CASSQDSVGLAGRYEQYF.

The CDR3 DNA is TGTGCCAGCAGTATACAGGATAGTTTGAACACTGAAGCTTTCTTT. Encoded protein: CASSIQDSLNTEAFF. The chain has TRBV6-6 and TRBJ1-1; tentative D call: TRBD1 (5 bases). Trimming removed 5 bases from V and 0 bases from J, with 13 bases in between. The CDR3 is 15 amino acids. The germline V gene has CDR1 MNHNY and CDR2 SVGAGI (reference sequence).

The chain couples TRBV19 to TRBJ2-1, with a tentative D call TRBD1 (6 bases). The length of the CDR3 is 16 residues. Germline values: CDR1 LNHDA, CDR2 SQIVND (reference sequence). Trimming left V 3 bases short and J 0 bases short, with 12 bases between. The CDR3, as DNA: TGTGCCAGTAGTATGGGGGCTTACGGCTCCTACAATGAGCAGTTCTTC. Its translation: CASSMGAYGSYNEQFF.